This T cell receptor (beta chain) appears in the sequencing data of a study of human T cells and chemical hapten exposure. The sample holds a few counts of this clonotype. Trimming pared 0 bases from V and 6 bases from J, leaving 12 bases between. The germline V gene has CDR1 SGHAT and CDR2 FQNNGV. The CDR3 is 15 amino acids. The time point: pre-sensitization, week 0. As to treatment: therapeutic diphenylcyclopropenone sensitization with weekly scalp DPC. TCRdb reprocessed the RACE reads via MiXCR and lists one record per CDR3 protein. The profile covers fewer than 140,000 distinct CDR3 sequences, with 10% to 15% appearing a single time and 1.6% taken by the ten largest.

The specimen was whole blood, collected in connection with sensitization to the hapten diphenylcyclopropenone (DPC). The clonotype originates from a woman aged 45-65 years with alopecia areata. Some clones in this sample may be carry-over from other donors' samples. The V call is TRBV11-2, the J call TRBJ2-1; D gene unclear. The CDR3 DNA sequence: TGTGCCAGCAGCTTAGAGGGATTCACCGGCAATGAGCAGTTCTTC. It codes for CASSLEGFTGNEQFF.